This is a list of T cell receptor beta chains from one sample in a study of T-cell reconstitution after alpha-beta-depleted transplantation in children. TCRdb processed the PCR reads anew with MiXCR; each CDR3 protein has one entry. Of around 400,000 distinct CDR3 sequences listed, under 13% were seen once; the top ten hold 5% to 6.5%. Sequenced here: PBMCs from the stem cell graft donor, sampled from the stem cell graft. These receptors originate from a human donor who donated a stem cell graft to a child with acute myeloid leukemia. The CDR3 runs from the conserved cysteine through the conserved F or W. The order of the fields is V gene, J gene, CDR3 protein.

V: TRBV5-1
J: TRBJ1-3
CDR3: CASSSGTGIGNTIYF

V: TRBV9
J: TRBJ2-5
CDR3: CASSSGFMQTQYF

V: TRBV5-1
J: TRBJ2-5
CDR3: CASSSGLAGVQETQYF

V: TRBV20-1
J: TRBJ2-2
CDR3: CSARTSKFGELFF

V: TRBV5-1
J: TRBJ2-1
CDR3: CASKRGLAVDYNEQFF

V: TRBV6-1
J: TRBJ1-5
CDR3: CASSDRVDQPQHF

V: TRBV5-1
J: TRBJ1-2
CDR3: CASSLALSENYGYTF

V: TRBV20-1
J: TRBJ2-3
CDR3: CSAWDGGRNTQYF

V: TRBV12-3/TRBV12-4
J: TRBJ2-3
CDR3: CASSPVTSRSDTQYF

V: TRBV6-5
J: TRBJ2-4
CDR3: CASSSWTSGRLVWYF

V: TRBV20-1
J: TRBJ2-7
CDR3: CSARDGGIVYEQYF

V: TRBV10-3
J: TRBJ1-2
CDR3: CAISDGDRSYTF

V: TRBV30
J: TRBJ2-2
CDR3: CAWSVGGIAGELFF

V: TRBV6-5
J: TRBJ2-3
CDR3: CASSYIRGRATDTQYF

V: TRBV20-1
J: TRBJ1-2
CDR3: CSARVMAGTGRTYGYTF

V: TRBV20-1
J: TRBJ2-5
CDR3: CSARPSGGNQETQYF

V: TRBV10-3
J: TRBJ2-1
CDR3: CAISVRGTFDEQFF

V: TRBV12-3/TRBV12-4
J: TRBJ2-1
CDR3: CASSLVHKYNEQFF

V: TRBV5-1
J: TRBJ2-3
CDR3: CASSSRLGVDTQYF

V: TRBV24-1
J: TRBJ2-3
CDR3: CATSDAGAGDGTDTQYF

V: TRBV29-1
J: TRBJ2-1
CDR3: CSVRQAHEQFF

V: TRBV12-3/TRBV12-4
J: TRBJ1-5
CDR3: CASKEQGEGGQPQHF

V: TRBV25-1
J: TRBJ2-3
CDR3: CASSPSRGGRTDTQYF

V: TRBV4-3
J: TRBJ2-3
CDR3: CASSQDPAGGLTDTQYF

V: TRBV4-1
J: TRBJ1-1
CDR3: CASKVVGGGGAFF

V: TRBV4-3
J: TRBJ2-7
CDR3: CASSQLAERSYEQYF

V: TRBV20-1
J: TRBJ2-7
CDR3: CSARKWTGGHEQYF

V: TRBV30
J: TRBJ2-5
CDR3: CAWSLIPRETQYF

V: TRBV4-2
J: TRBJ1-2
CDR3: CASSPREDPNYGYTF

V: TRBV5-4
J: TRBJ2-2
CDR3: CASSPRGGIGNAGELFF

V: TRBV30
J: TRBJ1-6
CDR3: CAGKSRDSPLHF

V: TRBV29-1
J: TRBJ2-7
CDR3: CSGGPGLAGEGEQYF

V: TRBV29-1
J: TRBJ2-7
CDR3: CSVEVGGEQYF

V: TRBV19
J: TRBJ1-2
CDR3: CASSIVLWDRYYGYTF

V: TRBV12-5
J: TRBJ2-5
CDR3: CASGPDSQETQYF

V: TRBV4-2
J: TRBJ2-5
CDR3: CASGPEGFETQYF

V: TRBV10-3
J: TRBJ1-5
CDR3: CAARTGPNQPQHF

V: TRBV10-3
J: TRBJ1-4
CDR3: CAISDTSGTGAEKLFF

V: TRBV5-1
J: TRBJ1-2
CDR3: CASSLTGTSYGYTF

V: TRBV7-2
J: TRBJ1-5
CDR3: CASSPTGTLNQPQHF

V: TRBV4-3
J: TRBJ2-4
CDR3: CASSRGGLANIQYF

V: TRBV29-1
J: TRBJ2-1
CDR3: CSVIRPGHPSGEQFF

V: TRBV6-5
J: TRBJ1-1
CDR3: CASSSSGQTPTEAFF

V: TRBV4-1
J: TRBJ1-1
CDR3: CASSQENGWNTEAFF

V: TRBV19
J: TRBJ2-3
CDR3: CASSIAGGGTDTQYF

V: TRBV4-1
J: TRBJ2-7
CDR3: CASSQRAGERGSYEQYF

V: TRBV5-1
J: TRBJ2-5
CDR3: CASSFSSGRETQYF

V: TRBV5-1
J: TRBJ1-2
CDR3: CASSLGTGSFFGYTF

V: TRBV10-2
J: TRBJ2-1
CDR3: CASSDLAGVYNEQFF

V: TRBV10-3
J: TRBJ1-5
CDR3: CAIGQGAFSNQPQHF

V: TRBV7-2
J: TRBJ1-1
CDR3: CASSFIRGPDEAFF

V: TRBV9
J: TRBJ2-1
CDR3: CASSPQTSGSSEQFF

V: TRBV27
J: TRBJ2-7
CDR3: CASNPARAGGEQYF

V: TRBV25-1
J: TRBJ2-1
CDR3: CASTPGGAGNNEQFF

V: TRBV10-3
J: TRBJ2-5
CDR3: CAISQTGKETQYF

V: TRBV25-1
J: TRBJ2-5
CDR3: CASSEYRTSEAQYF

V: TRBV7-2
J: TRBJ2-3
CDR3: CASKGYGGRLDTQYF

V: TRBV27
J: TRBJ1-2
CDR3: CASTSRAGNNYGYTF

V: TRBV5-5
J: TRBJ1-4
CDR3: CASSGPGQGARKLFF

V: TRBV29-1
J: TRBJ2-5
CDR3: CSGETSGFRTETQYF